This TCR beta chain was recovered during a study of vaccination and CD4 T cells after COVID-19. Study-level information: Collection of post-vaccine samples followed dose two by a median approximately 68 days, spanning a range of 14 to 241.

Treatment noted: 10-day PBMC culture with coronavirus spike peptide pools or control peptides (ViraFEST assay). ViraFEST expanded antigen-specific T cells with peptide pools, then sequenced TCRs. This clonotype was seen a few times. Its antigen is unknown. Oncomine TCR Beta short-read sequencing was applied to DNA from cultured CD4+ T cells. Genomic DNA was taken out of cultured CD4+ T cells by extraction. TCRdb used MiXCR to reprocess the PCR reads, holding one entry per CDR3 protein. The sample consists of fewer than 3,500 distinct CDR3 sequences, 33% of them appearing once. The germline V gene encodes CDR1 LNHNV and CDR2 YYDKDF (reference sequence). The V end lost 3 bases, the J end lost 5 bases, and 13 bases lay between the germline ends. CDR3 length: 15 residues.

The sequenced sample consisted of CD4+ T cells from blood, cultured in vitro. This sequence joins TRBV15 and TRBJ2-2, with D unclear. The TCR originated in a human donor who had recovered from COVID-19. For the CDR3, the DNA is TGTGCCACCAGCAGCGGTTCAGTGAGGACCGGGGAGCTGTTTTTT. Translation gives CATSSGSVRTGELFF.